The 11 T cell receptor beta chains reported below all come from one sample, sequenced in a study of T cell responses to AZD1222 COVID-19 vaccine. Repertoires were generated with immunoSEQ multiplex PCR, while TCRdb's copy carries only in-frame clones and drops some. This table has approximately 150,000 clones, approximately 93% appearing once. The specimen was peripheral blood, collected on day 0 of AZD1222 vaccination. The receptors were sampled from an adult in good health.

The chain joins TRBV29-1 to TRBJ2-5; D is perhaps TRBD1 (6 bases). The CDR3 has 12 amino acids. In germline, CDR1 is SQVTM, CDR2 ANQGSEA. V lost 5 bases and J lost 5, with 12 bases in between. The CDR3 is CSVLQGPETQYF. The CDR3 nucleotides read TGCAGCGTTTTACAGGGTCCCGAGACCCAGTACTTC.

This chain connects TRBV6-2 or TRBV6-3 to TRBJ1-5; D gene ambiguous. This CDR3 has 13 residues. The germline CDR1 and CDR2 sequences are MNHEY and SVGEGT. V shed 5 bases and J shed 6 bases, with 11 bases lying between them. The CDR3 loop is CASSPWGSQPQHF. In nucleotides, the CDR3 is TGTGCCAGCAGTCCGTGGGGTTCTCAGCCCCAGCATTTT.

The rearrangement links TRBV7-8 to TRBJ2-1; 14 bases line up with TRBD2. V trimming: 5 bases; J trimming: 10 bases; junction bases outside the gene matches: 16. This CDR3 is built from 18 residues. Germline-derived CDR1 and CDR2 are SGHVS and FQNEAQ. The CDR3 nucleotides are TGTGCCAGCAGCCCCTCCCGGGGACTAGCGGGGGCTCAAAGGGAGCAGTTCTTC. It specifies CASSPSRGLAGAQREQFF.

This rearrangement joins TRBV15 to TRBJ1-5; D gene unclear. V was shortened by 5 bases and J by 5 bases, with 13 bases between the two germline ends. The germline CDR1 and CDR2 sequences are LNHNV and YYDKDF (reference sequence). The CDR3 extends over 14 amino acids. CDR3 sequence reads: CATSSADPHQPQHF. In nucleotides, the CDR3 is TGTGCCACCAGCTCGGCAGATCCTCATCAGCCCCAGCATTTT.

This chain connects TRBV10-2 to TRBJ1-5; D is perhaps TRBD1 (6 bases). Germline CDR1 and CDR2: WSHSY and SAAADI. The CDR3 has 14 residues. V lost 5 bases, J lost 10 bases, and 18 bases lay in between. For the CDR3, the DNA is TGCGCCAGCAGTCGGGGGGCCACGGGGATACCCCAGCATTTT. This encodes CASSRGATGIPQHF.

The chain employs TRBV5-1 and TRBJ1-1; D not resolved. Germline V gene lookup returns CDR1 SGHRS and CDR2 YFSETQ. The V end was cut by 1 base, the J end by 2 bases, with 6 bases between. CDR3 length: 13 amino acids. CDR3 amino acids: CASSLNRNTEAFF. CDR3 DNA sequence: TGCGCCAGCAGCTTGAACAGAAACACTGAAGCTTTCTTT.

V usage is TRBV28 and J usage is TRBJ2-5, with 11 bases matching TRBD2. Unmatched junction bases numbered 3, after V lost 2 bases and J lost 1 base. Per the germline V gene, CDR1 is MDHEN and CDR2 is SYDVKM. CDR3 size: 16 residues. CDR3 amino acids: CASSLPGTSGQETQYF. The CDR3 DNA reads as TGTGCCAGCAGTTTACCCGGGACTAGCGGCCAAGAGACCCAGTACTTC.

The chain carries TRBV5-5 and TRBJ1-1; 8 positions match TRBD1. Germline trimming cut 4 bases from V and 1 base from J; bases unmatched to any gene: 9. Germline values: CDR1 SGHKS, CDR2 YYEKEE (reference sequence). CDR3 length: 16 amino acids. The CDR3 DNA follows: TGTGCCAGCAGCCCCGACAGGGGACGCCAGAACACTGAAGCTTTCTTT. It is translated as CASSPDRGRQNTEAFF.

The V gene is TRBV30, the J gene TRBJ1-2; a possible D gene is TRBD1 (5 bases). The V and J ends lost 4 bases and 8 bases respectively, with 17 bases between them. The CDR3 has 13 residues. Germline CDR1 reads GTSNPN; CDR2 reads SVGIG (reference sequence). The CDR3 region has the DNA TGTGCCTGGACCGGACAAGTCGTGGGGGGCTACACCTTC. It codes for CAWTGQVVGGYTF.

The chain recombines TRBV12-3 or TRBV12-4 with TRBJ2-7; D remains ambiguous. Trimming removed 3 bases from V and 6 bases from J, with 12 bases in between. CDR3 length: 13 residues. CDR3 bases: TGTGCCAGCAGTTTCTCGGTTTTGAGCGAGCAGTACTTC. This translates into CASSFSVLSEQYF.

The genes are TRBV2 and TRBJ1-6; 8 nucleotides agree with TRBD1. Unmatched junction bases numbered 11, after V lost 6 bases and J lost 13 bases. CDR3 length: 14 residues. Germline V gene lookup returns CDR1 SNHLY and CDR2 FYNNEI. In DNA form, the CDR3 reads TGTGCCAGCAGGCCAGGGGGCAACCTATCCCCCCTCCACTTT. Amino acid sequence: CASRPGGNLSPLHF.